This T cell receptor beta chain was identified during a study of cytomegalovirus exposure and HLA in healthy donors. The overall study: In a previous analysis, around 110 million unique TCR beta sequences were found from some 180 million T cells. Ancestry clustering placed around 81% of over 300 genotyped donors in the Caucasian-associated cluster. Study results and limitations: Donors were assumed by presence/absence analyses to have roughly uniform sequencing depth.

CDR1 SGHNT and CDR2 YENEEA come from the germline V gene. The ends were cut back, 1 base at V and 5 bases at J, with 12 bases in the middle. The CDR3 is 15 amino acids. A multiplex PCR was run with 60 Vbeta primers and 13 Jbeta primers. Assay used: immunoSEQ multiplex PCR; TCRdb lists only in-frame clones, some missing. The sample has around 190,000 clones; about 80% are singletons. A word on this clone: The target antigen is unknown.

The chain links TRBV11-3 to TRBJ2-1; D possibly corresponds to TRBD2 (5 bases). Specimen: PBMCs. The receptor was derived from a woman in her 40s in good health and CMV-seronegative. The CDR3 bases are TGTGCCAGCAGCTTAGGGGCGGGCCTAGACAATGAGCAGTTCTTC. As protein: CASSLGAGLDNEQFF. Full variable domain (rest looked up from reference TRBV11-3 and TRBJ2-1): EAGVVQSPRYKIIEKKQPVAFWCNPISGHNTLYWYLQNLGQGPELLIRYENEEAVDDSQLPKDRFSAERLKGVDSTLKIQPAELGDSAVYLCASSLGAGLDNEQFFGPGTRLTVL.